This TCR beta chain was recorded in a study of vaccination and CD4 T cells after COVID-19. This clonotype occurred a few times. Its antigen is still unknown. Sequenced with the Oncomine TCR Beta short-read assay was DNA taken from cultured CD4+ T cells. In TCRdb, the PCR reads were re-called with MiXCR into one record per CDR3 protein. The data contain 5,000 or so distinct CDR3 sequences, 44% of them singletons. The treatment denotes: 10-day PBMC culture with coronavirus spike peptide pools or control peptides (ViraFEST assay). The germline CDR1 and CDR2 sequences are MNHNS and SASEGT. The CDR3 has 15 residues. Losses at the gene ends were 1 base for V and 5 bases for J; bases not matched to a gene: 6.

The source was CD4+ T cells from blood, cultured in vitro, collected after SARS-CoV-2 vaccination. The rearrangement uses TRBV6-1 and TRBJ1-2; the match to TRBD1 covers 8 bases. The clonotype comes from a human donor who had recovered from COVID-19. CDR3 nucleotide sequence: TGTGCCAGCAGTGAAGGGCAGGGGGCGGGGTATGGCTACACCTTC. Encoded protein: CASSEGQGAGYGYTF.